The clone carrying this T cell receptor beta chain was seen a handful of times. What it binds is not known. This CDR3 is built from 14 residues. Trimming removed 7 bases at V and 8 bases at J, with 18 bases between. Germline V gene lookup returns CDR1 GTSNPN and CDR2 SVGIG (reference sequence). Only in-frame clones appear in the TCRdb table, and some are missing; sequencing was by immunoSEQ multiplex PCR. The profile shows about 59,000 clones, roughly four fifths of them singletons. This specimen comes from a study of radiotherapy plus CTLA-4 blockade in lung cancer. Study findings and constraints: Radiotherapy plus ipilimumab was followed by expansion in blood of tumor-derived TCR clones.

Material: peripheral blood, obtained from a patient treated with radiotherapy plus ipilimumab. The TCR sequence derives from a human donor with non-small cell lung cancer who had a complete response to radiotherapy plus ipilimumab. The chain joins TRBV30 to TRBJ1-6; D may be TRBD1 (5 bases). CDR3 sequence reads: CASPTRDSDSPLHF. In DNA form, the CDR3 reads TGTGCCTCCCCGACTCGGGACTCCGATTCACCCCTCCACTTT.